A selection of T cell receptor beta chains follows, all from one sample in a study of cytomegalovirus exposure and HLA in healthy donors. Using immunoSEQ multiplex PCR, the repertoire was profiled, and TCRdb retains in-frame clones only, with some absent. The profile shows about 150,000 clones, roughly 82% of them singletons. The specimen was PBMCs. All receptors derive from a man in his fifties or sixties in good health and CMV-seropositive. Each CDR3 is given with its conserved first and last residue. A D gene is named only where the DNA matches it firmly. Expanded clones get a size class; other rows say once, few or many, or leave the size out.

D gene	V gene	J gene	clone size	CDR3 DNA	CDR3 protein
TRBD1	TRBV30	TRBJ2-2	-	TGTGCCTCAGCCCGGGACAGCACCGGGGAGCTGTTTTTT	CASARDSTGELFF
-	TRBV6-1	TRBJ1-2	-	TGTGCCAGCAGTTGGTCCCCTGGAGATGGCTACACCTTC	CASSWSPGDGYTF
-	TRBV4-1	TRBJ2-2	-	TGCGCCAGCAGCCAAGATCCGATCGGGGGGCCGAACACCGGGGAGCTGTTTTTT	CASSQDPIGGPNTGELFF
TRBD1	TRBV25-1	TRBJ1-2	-	TGTGCCAGCAGTGAGACAGACAGGGGAGATTATGGCTACACCTTC	CASSETDRGDYGYTF
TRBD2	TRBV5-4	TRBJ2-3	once	TGTGCCAGCAGCTTTAGTGTTCTAGCGGGGGTCGGAGATACGCAGTATTTT	CASSFSVLAGVGDTQYF
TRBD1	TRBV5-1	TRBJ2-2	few	TGCGCCAGCAGCCTGACAGGGGATGCCGGGGAGCTGTTTTTT	CASSLTGDAGELFF
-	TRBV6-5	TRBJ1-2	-	TGTGCCAGCAGTCGGGGCTCGGGGGGGATAAATGGCTACCCCTTC	CASSRGSGGINGYPF
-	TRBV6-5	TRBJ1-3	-	TGTGCCAGCAGTTACTCGGCCCGAGGGCTGGGAAACACCATATATTTT	CASSYSARGLGNTIYF
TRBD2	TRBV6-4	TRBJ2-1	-	TGTGCCAGCAGCCATAGCGGGGGGGACAATGAGCAGTTCTTC	CASSHSGGDNEQFF
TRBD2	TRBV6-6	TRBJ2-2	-	TGTGCCAGCAGTTACTCGGGGGGGGCGAACACCGGGGAGCTGTTTTTT	CASSYSGGANTGELFF
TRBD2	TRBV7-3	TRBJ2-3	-	TGTGCCAGCAGCCGGACTAGCGGCGGCGTCGATACGCAGTATTTT	CASSRTSGGVDTQYF
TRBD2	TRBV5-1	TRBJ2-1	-	TGCGCCAGCAGCTTGGTCGGGGGGGCTAGTGAGCAGTTCTTC	CASSLVGGASEQFF
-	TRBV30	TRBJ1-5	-	TGTGCCTGGAGTGTAAGCAGGGGCAATCAGCCCCAGCATTTT	CAWSVSRGNQPQHF
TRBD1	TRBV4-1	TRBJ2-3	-	TGCGCCACTCAGGGGGCAGATACGCAGTATTTT	CATQGADTQYF
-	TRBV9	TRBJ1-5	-	TGTGCCAGCAGCCCCGGGGGTAATAGCAATCAGCCCCAGCATTTT	CASSPGGNSNQPQHF
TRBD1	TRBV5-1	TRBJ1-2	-	TGCGCCAGCAGCTTGCAGGGGGCGGGTTATGGCTACACCTTC	CASSLQGAGYGYTF
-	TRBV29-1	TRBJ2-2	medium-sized	TGCAGCGTTGAGGACGGGGATAGGATCGCCGGGGAGCTGTTTTTT	CSVEDGDRIAGELFF
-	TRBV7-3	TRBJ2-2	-	TGTGCCAGCAGCAAACAGGGTAACACCGGGGAGCTGTTTTTT	CASSKQGNTGELFF
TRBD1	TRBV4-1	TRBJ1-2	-	TGCGCCAGCAGCCAATCAGGGGGCTCGGACTATGGCTACACCTTC	CASSQSGGSDYGYTF
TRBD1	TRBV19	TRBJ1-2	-	TGTGCCAGTAGTTATGGGGGACAGGGCGGCTACACCTTC	CASSYGGQGGYTF
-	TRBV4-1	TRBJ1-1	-	TGCGCCAGCAGCCATGAACTACGACAGGCGGCCATTGAAGCTTTCTTT	CASSHELRQAAIEAFF
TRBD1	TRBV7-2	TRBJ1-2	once	TGTGCCAGCAGCTTAGCCGGACAGGAAACTAACTATGGCTACACCTTC	CASSLAGQETNYGYTF
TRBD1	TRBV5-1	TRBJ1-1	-	TGCGCCAGCAGCAGGAGTGCCGGGACAGGGAACACTGAAGCTTTCTTT	CASSRSAGTGNTEAFF
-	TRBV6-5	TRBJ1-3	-	TGTGCCAGCACGCGGGTCTTGGGAGGAAACACCATATATTTT	CASTRVLGGNTIYF
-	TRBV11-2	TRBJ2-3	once	TGTGCCAGCAGGGTCCCGGCGGCAGATACGCAGTATTTT	CASRVPAADTQYF
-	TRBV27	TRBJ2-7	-	TGTGCCAGCAGTTTATCGACAGAGAACTACGAGCAGTACTTC	CASSLSTENYEQYF
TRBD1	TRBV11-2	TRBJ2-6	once	TGTGCCAGCAGCTCACAGGGGGCTAGTGGGGCCAACGTCCTGACTTTC	CASSSQGASGANVLTF
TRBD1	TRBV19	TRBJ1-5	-	TGTGCCAGTAGGGAGGGACAGAGACTTAATCAGCCCCAGCATTTT	CASREGQRLNQPQHF
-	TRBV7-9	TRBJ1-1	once	TGTGCCAGCAGCCCCAGAGACCGAGGTGAAGCTTTCTTT	CASSPRDRGEAFF
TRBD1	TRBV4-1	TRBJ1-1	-	TGCGCCAGCAGCCCTCGACAGGGGGACCTAAGAAACACTGGAGCTTTCTTT	CASSPRQGDLRNTGAFF
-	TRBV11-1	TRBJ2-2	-	TGTGCCAGCAGCTTAGTAGGAGGCTCCAACACCGGGGAGCTGTTTTTT	CASSLVGGSNTGELFF
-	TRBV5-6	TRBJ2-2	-	TGTGCCAGCAGCTTGGCAGTGTTCGCCGGGGAGCTGTTTTTT	CASSLAVFAGELFF
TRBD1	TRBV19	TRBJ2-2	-	TGTGCCAGTAGTAACCCCCGGACAGGGAATACCGGGGAGCTGTTTTTT	CASSNPRTGNTGELFF
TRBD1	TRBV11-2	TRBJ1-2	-	TGTGCCAGCAGCCCAGGGGGTCATGGCTACACCTTC	CASSPGGHGYTF
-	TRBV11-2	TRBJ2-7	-	TGTGCCAGCAGCTTAGGGAGCTACGAGCAGTACTTC	CASSLGSYEQYF
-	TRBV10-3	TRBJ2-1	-	TGTGCCATCAGTGAGTCACGAGGCAATGAGCAGTTCTTC	CAISESRGNEQFF
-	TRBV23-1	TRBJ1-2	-	TGCGCCAGCAGTCAGGGACACTTATATGGCTACACCTTC	CASSQGHLYGYTF
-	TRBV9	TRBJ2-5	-	TGTGCCAGCAGCGTAGATCTGAGGACCCAGTACTTC	CASSVDLRTQYF
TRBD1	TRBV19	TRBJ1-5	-	TGTGCCAGTAGTATAACCGGGACAGGCAATCAGCCCCAGCATTTT	CASSITGTGNQPQHF
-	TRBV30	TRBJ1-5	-	TGTGCCTGGAGTGTACCCATCCCCGGGGAGCCCCAGCATTTT	CAWSVPIPGEPQHF
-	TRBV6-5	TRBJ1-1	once	TGTGCCAGCACTTTGGACAGACTTAACACTGAAGCTTTCTTT	CASTLDRLNTEAFF
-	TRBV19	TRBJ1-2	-	TGTGCCAGTACCGAACTGGGGACTGTTGGCGGCTACACCTTC	CASTELGTVGGYTF
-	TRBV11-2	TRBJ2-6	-	TGTGCCAGCAGCTTATACGGGAGCGGGGCCAACGTCCTGACTTTC	CASSLYGSGANVLTF
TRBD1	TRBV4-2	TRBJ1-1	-	TGTGCCAGCAGCCAAAGGCCGGGACAGCTGAACACTGAAGCTTTCTTT	CASSQRPGQLNTEAFF
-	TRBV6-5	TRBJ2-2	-	TGTGCCAGCAGTTTTCAGGGGGGCGCGAGCACCGGGGAGCTGTTTTTT	CASSFQGGASTGELFF
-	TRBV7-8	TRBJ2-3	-	TGTGCCAGCAGCCCAAGAGTGGATACGCAGTATTTT	CASSPRVDTQYF
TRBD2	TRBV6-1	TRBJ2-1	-	TGTGCCAGCAGTGCCAGCAGGGTAGCGGGGCAATACAATGAGCAGTTCTTC	CASSASRVAGQYNEQFF
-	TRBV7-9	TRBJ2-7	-	TGTGCCAGCAGCTTAGGGGGCTACCCAGCCTACGAGCAGTACTTC	CASSLGGYPAYEQYF
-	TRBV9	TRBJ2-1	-	TGTGCCAGCAGCGTAGCTGTTAGCGAGCGGCAGTTCTTC	CASSVAVSERQFF
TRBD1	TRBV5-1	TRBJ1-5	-	TGCGCCAGCAGCTTGGGGACAGGGGGCAATCAGCCCCAGCATTTT	CASSLGTGGNQPQHF
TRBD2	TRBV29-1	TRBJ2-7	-	TGCAGCGTGACTAGCGGGACCTACGAGCAGTACTTC	CSVTSGTYEQYF
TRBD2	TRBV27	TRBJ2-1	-	TGTGCCAGCAGTTTAATCCGTCTAGCGGGAGGTTCCTCCTACAATGAGCAGTTCTTC	CASSLIRLAGGSSYNEQFF
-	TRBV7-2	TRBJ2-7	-	TGTGCCAGCAGCTTAGCGGGGCAGCCACCGTACGAGCAGTACTTC	CASSLAGQPPYEQYF
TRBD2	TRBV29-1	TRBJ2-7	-	TGCAGCGTTGAAGGGACTAGCGAGAGAAGCTCCTACGAGCAGTACTTC	CSVEGTSERSSYEQYF
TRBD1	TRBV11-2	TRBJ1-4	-	TGTGCCAGCAGCTTAGCCCCGGGACAGGTTAATGAAAAACTGTTTTTT	CASSLAPGQVNEKLFF
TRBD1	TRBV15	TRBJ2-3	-	TGTGCCACCAGCGGCGGGACAGGGGCAGATACGCAGTATTTT	CATSGGTGADTQYF
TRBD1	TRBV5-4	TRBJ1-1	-	TGTGCCAGCAGCCCGGGGACAGGGGGCATGGGCACTGAAGCTTTCTTT	CASSPGTGGMGTEAFF
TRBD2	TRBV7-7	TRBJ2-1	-	TGTGCTAGCAGTCCTAGCGGGAGAGTGGAGGAGCAGTTCTTC	CASSPSGRVEEQFF
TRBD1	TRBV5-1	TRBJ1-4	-	TGCGCCAGCAGCCACGGGACAGGATCTGAAAAACTGTTTTTT	CASSHGTGSEKLFF